This T cell receptor beta chain was observed in a study of cytotoxic CD8 clonotypes in ibrutinib-treated CLL. For TCR beta libraries, approximately 2 micrograms of genomic DNA were obtained from cryopreserved PBMCs. Sequencing used immunoSEQ multiplex PCR; TCRdb keeps in-frame clones, though not all of them. The sample includes 40,000 or so clones, over 45% seen only once; the top ten take approximately 19%. The CDR3 contains 14 residues. The germline gives CDR1 SGDLS, CDR2 YYNGEE. Trimming took off 3 bases at V and 9 bases at J, with 16 bases between the two ends. Specimen: PBMCs, collected before ibrutinib treatment. The TCR comes from a human donor with chronic lymphocytic leukemia. The chain carries TRBV9 and TRBJ2-1, with unresolved D. CDR3 residues: CASSAPVGRPEQFF. CDR3 nucleotides: TGTGCCAGCAGCGCCCCAGTGGGTAGGCCTGAGCAGTTCTTC.